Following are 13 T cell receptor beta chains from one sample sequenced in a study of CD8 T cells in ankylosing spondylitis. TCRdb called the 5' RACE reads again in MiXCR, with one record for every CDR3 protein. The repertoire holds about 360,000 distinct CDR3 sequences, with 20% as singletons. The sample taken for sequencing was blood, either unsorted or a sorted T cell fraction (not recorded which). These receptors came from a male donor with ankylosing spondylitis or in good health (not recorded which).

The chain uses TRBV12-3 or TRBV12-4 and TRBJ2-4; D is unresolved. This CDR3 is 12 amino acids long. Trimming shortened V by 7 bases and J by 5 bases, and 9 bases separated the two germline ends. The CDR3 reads CASTTGQNIQYF. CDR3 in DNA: TGTGCCAGCACCACCGGCCAAAACATTCAGTACTTC.

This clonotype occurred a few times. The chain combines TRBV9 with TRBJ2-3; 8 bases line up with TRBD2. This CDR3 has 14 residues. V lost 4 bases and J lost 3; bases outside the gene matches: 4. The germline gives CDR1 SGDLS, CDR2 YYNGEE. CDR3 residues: CASSLSGETDTQYF. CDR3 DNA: TGTGCCAGCAGCCTTAGCGGGGAGACAGATACGCAGTATTTT.

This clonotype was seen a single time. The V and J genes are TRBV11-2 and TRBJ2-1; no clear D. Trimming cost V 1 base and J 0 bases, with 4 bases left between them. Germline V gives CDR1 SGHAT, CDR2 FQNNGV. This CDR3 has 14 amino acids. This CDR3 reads CASSLVFSYNEQFF. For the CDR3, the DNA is TGTGCCAGCAGCTTAGTATTCTCCTACAATGAGCAGTTCTTC. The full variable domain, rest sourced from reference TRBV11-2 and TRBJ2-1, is EAGVAQSPRYKIIEKRQSVAFWCNPISGHATLYWYQQILGQGPKLLIQFQNNGVVDDSQLPKDRFSAERLKGVDSTLKIQPAKLEDSAVYLCASSLVFSYNEQFFGPGTRLTVL.

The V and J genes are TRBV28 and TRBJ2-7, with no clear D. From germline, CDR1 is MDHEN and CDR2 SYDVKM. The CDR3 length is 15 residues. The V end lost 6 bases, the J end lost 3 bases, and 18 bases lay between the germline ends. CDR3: CASSPPRSPIYEQYF. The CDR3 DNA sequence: TGTGCCAGCAGCCCCCCCCGGAGTCCCATCTACGAGCAGTACTTC.

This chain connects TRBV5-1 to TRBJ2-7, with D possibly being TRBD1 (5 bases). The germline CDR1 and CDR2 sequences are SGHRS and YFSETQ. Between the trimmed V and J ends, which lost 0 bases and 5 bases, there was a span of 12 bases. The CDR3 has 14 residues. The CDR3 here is CASSLGQGLHEQYF. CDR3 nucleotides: TGCGCCAGCAGCTTGGGTCAGGGTTTACACGAGCAGTACTTC. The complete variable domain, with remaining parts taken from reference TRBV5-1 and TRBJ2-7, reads KAGVTQTPRYLIKTRGQQVTLSCSPISGHRSVSWYQQTPGQGLQFLFEYFSETQRNKGNFPGRFSGRQFSNSRSEMNVSTLELGDSALYLCASSLGQGLHEQYFGPGTRLTVT.

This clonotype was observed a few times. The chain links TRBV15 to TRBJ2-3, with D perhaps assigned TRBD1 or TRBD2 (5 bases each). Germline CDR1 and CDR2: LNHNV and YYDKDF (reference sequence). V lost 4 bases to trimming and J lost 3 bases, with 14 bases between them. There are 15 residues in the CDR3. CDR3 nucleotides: TGTGCCACCAGCACCAGGGTAGCGAGGACAGATACGCAGTATTTT. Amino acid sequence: CATSTRVARTDTQYF. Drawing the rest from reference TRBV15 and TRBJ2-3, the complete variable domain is DAMVIQNPRYQVTQFGKPVTLSCSQTLNHNVMYWYQQKSSQAPKLLFHYYDKDFNNEADTPDNFQSRRPNTSFCFLDIRSPGLGDTAMYLCATSTRVARTDTQYFGPGTRLTVL.

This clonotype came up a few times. In nucleotides, the CDR3 is TGTGCCACCAGCACGAGATCGGACCCCTTTGGATGGTACTTC. Protein product: CATSTRSDPFGWYF. The V gene is TRBV15, the J gene TRBJ2-7; D is ambiguous. Germline CDR1 is LNHNV and CDR2 is YYDKDF (reference sequence). The CDR3 length is 14 residues. Trimming removed 4 bases from V and 12 bases from J, with 22 bases in between.

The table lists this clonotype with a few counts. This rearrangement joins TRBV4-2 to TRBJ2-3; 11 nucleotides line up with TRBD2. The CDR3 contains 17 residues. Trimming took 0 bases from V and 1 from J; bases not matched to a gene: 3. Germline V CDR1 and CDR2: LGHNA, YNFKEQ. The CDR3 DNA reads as TGTGCCAGCAGCCAAGATGGTAGCGGGGGGGGCACAGATACGCAGTATTTT. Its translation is CASSQDGSGGGTDTQYF.

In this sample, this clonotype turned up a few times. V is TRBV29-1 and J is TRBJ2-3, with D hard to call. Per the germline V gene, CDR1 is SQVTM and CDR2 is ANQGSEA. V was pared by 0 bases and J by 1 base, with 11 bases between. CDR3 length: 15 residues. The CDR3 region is CSVEDLLFGTDTQYF. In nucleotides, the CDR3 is TGCAGCGTTGAAGATCTGCTTTTTGGCACAGATACGCAGTATTTT.

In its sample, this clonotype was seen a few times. CDR3 in DNA: TGTGCCAGCTCACCACAGGGGGCTGTCTACGAGCAGTACTTC. It translates to CASSPQGAVYEQYF. The chain links TRBV18 to TRBJ2-7; 7 bases are a match to TRBD1. CDR1 is KGHSH, CDR2 LQKENI, per germline. J lost 3 bases, V lost 1 base, and 3 bases had no gene match. This CDR3 spans 14 amino acids.

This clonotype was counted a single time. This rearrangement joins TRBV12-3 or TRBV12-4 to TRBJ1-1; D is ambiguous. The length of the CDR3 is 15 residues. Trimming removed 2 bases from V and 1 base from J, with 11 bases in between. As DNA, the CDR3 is TGTGCCAGCAGTTTAATGCCGGGCCCGAACACTGAAGCTTTCTTT. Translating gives CASSLMPGPNTEAFF.

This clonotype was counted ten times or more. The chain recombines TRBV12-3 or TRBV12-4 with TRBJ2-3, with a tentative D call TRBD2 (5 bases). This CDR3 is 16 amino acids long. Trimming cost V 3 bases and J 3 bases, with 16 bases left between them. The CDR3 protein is CASSFKLLGETDTQYF. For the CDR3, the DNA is TGTGCCAGCAGTTTTAAGCTCCTGGGAGAGACAGATACGCAGTATTTT.

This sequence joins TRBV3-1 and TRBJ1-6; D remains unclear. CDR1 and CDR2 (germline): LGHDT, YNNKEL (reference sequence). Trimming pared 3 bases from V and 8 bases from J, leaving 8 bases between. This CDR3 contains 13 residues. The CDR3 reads CASSQLIHSPLHF. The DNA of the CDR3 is TGTGCCAGCAGCCAGCTGATACATTCACCCCTCCACTTT.